These 25 T cell receptor beta chains came from one sample sequenced in a study of cytomegalovirus exposure and HLA in healthy donors. The study ran its PCR with 60 Vbeta and 13 Jbeta primers. Assay: immunoSEQ multiplex PCR; the TCRdb copy retains only in-frame clones and omits some. Of 250,000 to 350,000 clones listed, 80% were seen once; the top ten hold less than 0.4%. The sequenced material came from PBMCs. The receptors were sampled from a girl aged 2-10 years in good health and CMV-seronegative.

The chain recombines TRBV4-1 with TRBJ1-3; D is undetermined. This CDR3 has 14 residues. CDR1 is MGHRA, CDR2 YSYEKL, per germline. Deletions cut 5 bases from V and 8 bases from J, with 16 bases between. In nucleotides, the CDR3 is TGCGCCAGCAGCGCCAGACGAGGCCGGGACACCATATATTTT. This sequence encodes CASSARRGRDTIYF.

V is TRBV18 and J is TRBJ2-5; perhaps TRBD1 as D (6 bases). This CDR3 is 14 amino acids long. Germline V gene data show CDR1 as KGHSH and CDR2 as LQKENI. V lost 3 bases and J 4 bases, leaving 12 bases between the germline ends. The CDR3 DNA reads TGTGCCAGCTCACCGGGACACAGGGTAGAGACCCAGTACTTC. Encoded protein: CASSPGHRVETQYF.

The chain links TRBV6-5 to TRBJ1-1, with 8 bases identical to TRBD1. Trimming at V came to 0 bases and at J to 4 bases, leaving 4 bases not matched to a gene. CDR3 length equals 15 residues. CDR1 is MNHEY and CDR2 is SVGAGI in the germline V gene. The CDR3 here is CASSYSSGGSTEAFF. Here the CDR3 DNA reads TGTGCCAGCAGTTACTCCTCAGGGGGCAGCACTGAAGCTTTCTTT.

This clone was recorded a few times. CDR3 sequence reads: CASSKNRERYEQYF. In DNA, the CDR3 is TGTGCCAGCAGTAAGAACAGGGAGCGGTACGAGCAGTACTTC. The chain is built from TRBV2 and TRBJ2-7; TRBD1 might be the D (6 bases). Trimming pared 5 bases from V and 4 bases from J, leaving 15 bases between. Germline loops: CDR1 SNHLY, CDR2 FYNNEI. This CDR3 contains 14 residues.

The V gene is TRBV27, the J gene TRBJ2-7; 9 nucleotides align to TRBD2. Germline CDR1 reads MNHEY; CDR2 reads SMNVEV (reference sequence). The CDR3 spans 16 residues. The junction had 10 bases not matched to a gene; V was cut back by 5 bases and J by 2 bases. The CDR3 DNA follows: TGTGCCAGCAGTCCCAACCGACTAGCGGCCACCTACGAGCAGTACTTC. Translating gives CASSPNRLAATYEQYF.

The chain couples TRBV9 to TRBJ1-6, with 7 nucleotides matching TRBD1. Trimming at V came to 6 bases and at J to 6 bases, leaving 6 bases not matched to a gene. CDR1 and CDR2 from the germline V gene are SGDLS and YYNGEE. This CDR3 is built from 14 residues. CDR3 bases: TGTGCCAGCAACATGGGACAGCTTAATTCACCCCTCCACTTT. It is translated as CASNMGQLNSPLHF.

This chain connects TRBV7-2 to TRBJ2-2; D remains ambiguous. Germline V gene sequence: CDR1 SGHTA, CDR2 FQGNSA. V lost 11 bases and J 4 bases, leaving 17 bases between the germline ends. This CDR3 is 14 amino acids long. DNA for the CDR3: TGTGCCGGAGCCTTTGGTTACATCACCGGGGAGCTGTTTTTT. This encodes CAGAFGYITGELFF.

This clone was seen once. The chain is built from TRBV7-2 and TRBJ1-4; D unclear. Looked up from germline, CDR1 is SGHTA and CDR2 is FQGNSA. Trimming removed 1 base from V and 0 bases from J, with 6 bases in between. The CDR3 has 15 residues. CDR3 DNA: TGTGCCAGCAGCTTAGTCGTAGCAACTAATGAAAAACTGTTTTTT. Encoded protein: CASSLVVATNEKLFF.

The chain joins TRBV2 to TRBJ1-3; perhaps TRBD1 as D (5 bases). CDR3 length: 14 amino acids. Germline values: CDR1 SNHLY, CDR2 FYNNEI. V lost 10 bases and J lost 0, with 13 bases in between. The CDR3 spells CATKQGFSGNTIYF. CDR3 DNA sequence: TGTGCCACGAAGCAGGGTTTCTCTGGAAACACCATATATTTT.

Notes on this clone: One end of the junction fails to match germline, which may point to a read error. J is TRBJ1-1 and V is TRBV7-9; TRBD1 is a possible D gene (6 bases). The germline CDR1 and CDR2 sequences are SEHNR and FQNEAQ (reference sequence). This CDR3 is built from 14 residues. DNA of the CDR3: TGTTCCAGCAGCTTAGGGGTACAGGGTGTTAGTGCTTTCTTT. Amino acids: CSSSLGVQGVSAFF.

The J gene is TRBJ2-1, the V gene TRBV27, with D possibly being TRBD2 (6 bases). CDR1 is MNHEY and CDR2 is SMNVEV in the germline V gene (reference sequence). With 4 bases removed from V and 9 bases from J, the gap between germline ends came to 28 bases. This CDR3 is 18 amino acids long. The CDR3: CASSSDSGSGHFYGEQFF. The CDR3 DNA follows: TGTGCCAGCAGTTCGGACTCCGGAAGCGGGCACTTTTACGGTGAGCAGTTCTTC.

The rearrangement uses TRBV2 and TRBJ2-7; 8 bases agree with TRBD1. CDR1 and CDR2 (germline): SNHLY, FYNNEI. V lost 1 base, J lost 4 bases, and 12 bases stayed unmatched. The CDR3 consists of 17 residues. The CDR3 DNA reads as TGTGCCAGCAGTGAAGTTCCAGGGGGCGGTCTTTTGTACGAGCAGTACTTC. Translated: CASSEVPGGGLLYEQYF.

With regard to this clone: This specimen includes other DNA sequences encoding the same CDR3. J is TRBJ1-6 and V is TRBV4-1, with 7 bases aligning to TRBD1. Per germline, CDR1 MGHRA and CDR2 YSYEKL. The length of the CDR3 is 20 residues. Germline trimming cut 0 bases from V and 0 bases from J; bases unmatched to any gene: 11. The CDR3 protein is CASSQEKGAAYSSYNSPLHF. For the CDR3, the DNA is TGCGCCAGCAGCCAAGAAAAGGGGGCTGCATATAGCTCCTATAATTCACCCCTCCACTTT.

This rearrangement joins TRBV9 to TRBJ2-1; 7 bases map to TRBD1. Unmatched junction bases numbered 18, after V lost 3 bases and J lost 12 bases. CDR3 length equals 16 residues. CDR1 and CDR2 from the germline V gene are SGDLS and YYNGEE. The CDR3 DNA reads as TGTGCCAGCAGCGCGCAGACAGGGCTCTACCTGAGGGGGCAGTTCTTC. Its protein product is CASSAQTGLYLRGQFF.

This clone was observed a single time. The rearrangement links TRBV21-1 to TRBJ2-5; TRBD2, the table's D call, lacks a check against the DNA. TRBV21-1 is designated a pseudogene. This CDR3 is built from 15 residues. DNA of the CDR3: TGTGCCAGCAGCACTCCAAGCGGGAGTAGTGAGACCCAGTACTTC. Its translation: CASSTPSGSSETQYF.

The chain uses TRBV6-5 and TRBJ2-2; 8 nucleotides line up with TRBD1. Germline-derived CDR1 and CDR2 are MNHEY and SVGAGI. V shed 0 bases and J 5 bases; nucleotides not matched to a gene: 5. CDR3 length: 16 residues. This CDR3 reads CASSYSQGQGTGELFF. DNA for the CDR3: TGTGCCAGCAGTTACTCTCAAGGACAGGGAACCGGGGAGCTGTTTTTT.

J is TRBJ2-6 and V is TRBV7-9, with TRBD2 as a possible D gene (7 bases). With 5 bases removed from V and 0 bases from J, the gap between germline ends came to 11 bases. This CDR3 has 16 amino acids. CDR1 and CDR2 from the germline V gene are SEHNR and FQNEAQ (reference sequence). The CDR3 bases are TGTGCCAGCAGCCAGGGGAGGGACTCTGGGGCCAACGTCCTGACTTTC. Residues: CASSQGRDSGANVLTF.

On this clone itself: This sample includes further DNA sequences coding for the same CDR3. The CDR3 protein is CASSVDVNSYEQYF. The CDR3 region has the DNA TGTGCCAGCAGCGTAGATGTGAACAGCTACGAGCAGTACTTC. The rearrangement uses TRBV9 and TRBJ2-7; D unclear. CDR1 and CDR2 (germline): SGDLS, YYNGEE. This CDR3 has 14 amino acids. With 0 bases removed from V and 3 bases from J, the gap between germline ends came to 10 bases.

CDR3 bases: TGCAGTGCAGCGAGCTCCTACGAGCAGTACTTC. It specifies CSAASSYEQYF. The chain employs TRBV20-1 and TRBJ2-7; D gene uncertain. V lost 6 bases and J 0 bases, leaving 6 bases between the germline ends. Germline V gene data show CDR1 as DFQATT and CDR2 as SNEGSKA (reference sequence). This CDR3 has 11 amino acids.

The chain is built from TRBV9 and TRBJ1-2; no firm D call. The CDR3 spans 12 residues. Germline CDR1 SGDLS, CDR2 YYNGEE. V lost 0 bases and J lost 7, with 7 bases in between. The CDR3 protein is CASSVAEGGYTF. The CDR3 DNA reads TGTGCCAGCAGCGTAGCTGAGGGTGGCTACACCTTC.

The chain combines TRBV6-4 with TRBJ1-2; possibly TRBD1 for D (5 bases). The germline CDR1 and CDR2 sequences are MRHNA and SNTAGT. Trimming took 2 bases from V and 5 from J, leaving 15 bases between them. The CDR3 runs to 15 residues. For the CDR3, the DNA is TGTGCCAGCAGTGACCGTACGGGGGGGTGTTATGGCTACACCTTC. This gives the protein CASSDRTGGCYGYTF.

The gene calls are TRBV10-3 and TRBJ2-1, with TRBD2 matching over 15 bases. CDR1 is ENHRY, CDR2 SYGVKD, per germline. CDR3 length: 15 residues. V gave up 6 bases and J gave up 9 bases; unmatched junction bases: 6. The CDR3 DNA is TGTGCCATCAGCCCGGGACTAGCGGGAGGAGGTGAGCAGTTCTTC. It yields the protein CAISPGLAGGGEQFF.

The table lists this clone with a few counts. CDR3 protein: CASSLGGGSYNEQFF. In DNA form, the CDR3 reads TGTGCCAGCAGCCTAGGAGGTGGCTCCTACAATGAGCAGTTCTTC. This chain uses TRBV9 with TRBJ2-1, with D possibly TRBD2 on 5 matching bases. Germline lookup yields CDR1 SGDLS and CDR2 YYNGEE. The CDR3 sequence is 15 residues long. V gave up 4 bases and J gave up 0 bases, with 11 bases separating them.

This clone was seen more than once but under ten times. Other DNA sequences in the same sample also yield this CDR3. The chain carries TRBV30 and TRBJ1-1; D call uncertain. Germline-derived CDR1 and CDR2 are GTSNPN and SVGIG (reference sequence). The CDR3 extends over 13 amino acids. Trimming took 2 bases from V and 1 from J, leaving 8 bases between them. The CDR3 sequence is CAWSLTANTEAFF. Here the CDR3 DNA reads TGTGCCTGGAGTTTAACAGCGAACACTGAAGCTTTCTTT. Using reference TRBV30 and TRBJ1-1 for the parts outside the CDR3, the full variable domain is SQTIHQWPATLVQPVGSPLSLECTVEGTSNPNLYWYRQAAGRGLQLLFYSVGIGQISSEVPQNLSASRPQDRQFILSSKKLLLSDSGFYLCAWSLTANTEAFFGQGTRLTVV.

This rearrangement joins TRBV10-1 to TRBJ2-7; 7 bases map to TRBD2. Germline CDR1 WNHNN, CDR2 SYGVQD (reference sequence). Unmatched junction bases numbered 8, after V lost 8 bases and J lost 4 bases. CDR3 length: 13 amino acids. The CDR3 sequence is CASQATLAYEQYF. CDR3 nucleotide sequence: TGCGCCAGCCAGGCCACACTAGCGTACGAGCAGTACTTC.